Shown below are 13 T cell receptor beta chains from a single sample sequenced in a study of blood T cell repertoires in COVID-19. The data were produced by immunoSEQ multiplex PCR, yet TCRdb's version contains in-frame clones alone and is incomplete. The table has 55,000 to 70,000 clones, 88% seen once; the top ten hold about 43%. What was sequenced was peripheral blood. These receptors all come from a woman aged 55 to 70 with COVID-19, enrolled during active disease.

This clone was observed a handful of times. J is TRBJ1-5 and V is TRBV11-3; D is ambiguous. V was trimmed by 2 bases and J by 5 bases, leaving 10 bases between them. The CDR3 loop spans 14 amino acids. Per the germline V gene, CDR1 is SGHNT and CDR2 is YENEEA. CDR3 sequence reads: CASSLSGPDQPQHF. The CDR3 bases are TGTGCCAGCAGCTTAAGCGGACCGGATCAGCCCCAGCATTTT.

V gene TRBV7-9 combines with J gene TRBJ1-5; D not certain. This CDR3 region has 14 residues. Deletions cut 3 bases from V and 3 bases from J, with 9 bases between. From germline, CDR1 is SEHNR and CDR2 FQNEAQ (reference sequence). This CDR3 reads CASSFEETNQPQHF. DNA of the CDR3: TGTGCCAGCAGCTTCGAGGAGACCAATCAGCCCCAGCATTTT.

The chain is built from TRBV7-2 and TRBJ2-2; 7 bases map to TRBD1. Germline CDR1 and CDR2: SGHTA and FQGNSA. After removal of 6 bases from V and 6 bases from J, the junction contained 7 bases not matched to a gene. CDR3 length: 14 amino acids. In DNA, the CDR3 is TGTGCCAGCAGACCCCAGACAGGGCCCGGGGAGCTGTTTTTT. Amino acid sequence: CASRPQTGPGELFF. The full variable domain, rest sourced from reference TRBV7-2 and TRBJ2-2, is GAGVSQSPSNKVTEKGKDVELRCDPISGHTALYWYRQSLGQGLEFLIYFQGNSAPDKSGLPSDRFSAERTGGSVSTLTIQRTQQEDSAVYLCASRPQTGPGELFFGEGSRLTVL.

V is TRBV11-3 and J is TRBJ2-5, with D maybe TRBD1 (5 bases). The CDR3 has 14 amino acids. The V end was cut by 4 bases, the J end by 0 bases, with 9 bases between. Germline V gives CDR1 SGHNT, CDR2 YENEEA. CDR3 sequence reads: CASSSGQYQETQYF. Here the CDR3 DNA reads TGTGCCAGCAGCTCAGGGCAGTACCAAGAGACCCAGTACTTC. Together with reference TRBV11-3 and TRBJ2-5, the CDR3 gives the full variable domain: EAGVVQSPRYKIIEKKQPVAFWCNPISGHNTLYWYLQNLGQGPELLIRYENEEAVDDSQLPKDRFSAERLKGVDSTLKIQPAELGDSAVYLCASSSGQYQETQYFGPGTRLLVL.

This chain joins TRBV24-1 and TRBJ2-1; 11 bases fit TRBD2. The germline gives CDR1 KGHDR, CDR2 SFDVKD. CDR3 length: 17 residues. The V and J ends lost 5 bases and 4 bases, in that order; junction bases with no gene match: 9. CDR3 protein: CATSVGRLAGGYNEQFF. The CDR3 DNA follows: TGTGCCACCAGTGTGGGCCGTCTAGCGGGAGGTTACAATGAGCAGTTCTTC.

The chain employs TRBV30 and TRBJ1-1; D ambiguous. The CDR3 extends over 14 amino acids. The germline V gene encodes CDR1 GTSNPN and CDR2 SVGIG (reference sequence). V lost 1 base, J lost 1 base, and 10 bases lay in between. CDR3 protein: CAWSAGLENTEAFF. The CDR3 DNA reads TGTGCCTGGAGTGCCGGACTAGAGAACACTGAAGCTTTCTTT.

This chain joins TRBV23-1 and TRBJ1-5; the match to TRBD1 covers 9 bases. TRBV23-1 falls under the ORF class, with uncertain function. Unmatched junction bases numbered 15, after V lost 10 bases and J lost 2 bases. The CDR3 extends over 17 amino acids. The CDR3 region is CAKRQTNRGLGNQPQHF. CDR3 coding DNA: TGCGCCAAACGACAGACAAACAGGGGGCTTGGCAATCAGCCCCAGCATTTT.

The rearrangement joins TRBV9 to TRBJ2-3; D gene uncertain. The germline V gene encodes CDR1 SGDLS and CDR2 YYNGEE. The germline V and J ends were trimmed by 3 bases and 4 bases, with 12 bases remaining between them. The CDR3 totals 14 residues. The CDR3 region has the DNA TGTGCCAGCAGCGCCGGGTCGGGTCCAGATACGCAGTATTTT. This codes for CASSAGSGPDTQYF. Supplemented by reference TRBV9 and TRBJ2-3, the full variable domain reads DSGVTQTPKHLITATGQRVTLRCSPRSGDLSVYWYQQSLDQGLQFLIQYYNGEERAKGNILERFSAQQFPDLHSELNLSSLELGDSALYFCASSAGSGPDTQYFGPGTRLTVL.

The chain joins TRBV11-3 to TRBJ1-2, with 10 bases identical to TRBD1. V gave up 4 bases and J gave up 4 bases; unmatched junction bases: 0. The V gene's germline CDR1 is SGHNT and CDR2 YENEEA. The CDR3 covers 13 residues. The CDR3 region has the DNA TGTGCCAGCAGCTGGGACAGGGGCTATGGCTACACCTTC. It is translated as CASSWDRGYGYTF.

J is TRBJ2-1 and V is TRBV3-1 (or the pseudogene TRBV3-2); 10 bases fit TRBD2. The germline CDR1 and CDR2 sequences are LGHDT and YNNKEL (reference sequence). V lost 7 bases, J lost 7 bases, and 4 bases stayed unmatched. This CDR3 region has 13 residues. CDR3 sequence: CASKRGGWNEQFF. DNA of the CDR3: TGTGCCAGCAAGCGGGGGGGCTGGAATGAGCAGTTCTTC.

The gene calls are TRBV4-3 and TRBJ2-2; D gene uncertain. Trimming pared 1 base from V and 6 bases from J, leaving 6 bases between. Germline lookup yields CDR1 LGHNA and CDR2 YSLEER. The CDR3 contains 13 residues. CDR3 region: CASSQGEAGELFF. The CDR3 nucleotides read TGCGCCAGCAGCCAAGGCGAAGCCGGGGAGCTGTTTTTT.

The gene calls are TRBV5-6 and TRBJ2-1; 8 bases are shared with TRBD2. V was pared by 0 bases and J by 8 bases, with 10 bases of the junction left unmatched. This CDR3 is 16 amino acids long. In germline, CDR1 is SGHDT, CDR2 YYEEEE. DNA for the CDR3: TGTGCCAGCAGCTTGGAGGTGGCGGGAGGTCGCGATGAGCAGTTCTTC. Amino acids: CASSLEVAGGRDEQFF.

The chain has TRBV6-2 or TRBV6-3 and TRBJ2-7; a weak D match, TRBD1 (5 bases). The CDR3 has 15 amino acids. Germline V gene data show CDR1 as MNHEY and CDR2 as SVGEGT. V was clipped by 6 bases and J by 3 bases, with 18 bases between them. The CDR3 DNA follows: TGTGCCAGCAGCAAACCCAGGTGGCAGGGCTACGAGCAGTACTTC. Protein: CASSKPRWQGYEQYF.